This TCR beta chain came from a study of identifying expanded T cells in peripheral blood. Some clones are missing from TCRdb's copy, which holds only in-frame ones; the method was immunoSEQ multiplex PCR. The sample consists of 80,000 to 95,000 clones, 70% to 90% of them appearing once. Germline assignment: CDR1 MGHRA and CDR2 YSYEKL. With V trimmed by 6 bases and J by 5 bases, 1 base remained unmatched. This CDR3 has 13 amino acids. During the collection period, no donor immune events like infections were recorded. Study findings and constraints: Variance in clone template counts between roughly two-week samples significantly increased with total template count across all healthy donors. Technical replicates showed around 1.2 changed clones; two weeks roughly 15; four weeks 19.

Details on this clone: Its antigen is unknown.

The chain recombines TRBV4-1 with TRBJ1-1; 12 bases line up with TRBD1. Source material: blood. The origin of this receptor is a person aged 18-70 years in good health. DNA for the CDR3: TGCGCCAGCAGGGGACAGGGGGCTACTGAAGCTTTCTTT. Translating it yields CASRGQGATEAFF.